This passage covers 28 T cell receptor beta chains from one sample sequenced in a study of blood T cells in healthy people across ages. Primed by a sample-barcoded 5' primer and a J-beta primer mix, a second PCR proceeded for 7 to 11 cycles. TCRdb passed the 5' RACE reads through MiXCR, listing each CDR3 protein once. The sample holds some 760,000 distinct CDR3 sequences, about 25% seen once. These data also formed part of another study, on T cells of mothers and their children.

The sample comprised blood. Every receptor here comes from a boy under 18 in good health.

There are a few counts of this clonotype. J is TRBJ2-1 and V is TRBV5-1; D is ambiguous. CDR1 and CDR2 (germline): SGHRS, YFSETQ. The CDR3 totals 13 residues. Between the trimmed V and J ends, which lost 0 bases and 6 bases, there was a span of 7 bases. CDR3 coding DNA: TGCGCCAGCAGCTTGGCAAGTAGCAATGAGCAGTTCTTC. Amino acids: CASSLASSNEQFF.

Comments on this clonotype: Sequence at one end of the junction differs from germline and may be a read error. The chain is built from TRBV14 and TRBJ2-7, with D possibly matching TRBD2 (5 bases). The germline gives CDR1 SGHDN, CDR2 FVKESK. CDR3 length: 12 amino acids. Here the CDR3 DNA reads TGTGCCAGCAGCCAAGAAACGGGATCTTTGCACTTC. Its protein is CASSQETGSLHF.

The sample holds a few counts of this clonotype. The chain links TRBV12-3 or TRBV12-4 to TRBJ2-7; TRBD1 matches 9 bases. V gave up 5 bases and J gave up 6 bases; unmatched junction bases: 5. The CDR3 totals 13 residues. The CDR3, as DNA: TGTGCCAGCAGTCCGGGACAGGGCGCCGAGCAGTACTTC. This translates into CASSPGQGAEQYF.

The rearrangement joins TRBV12-3 or TRBV12-4 to TRBJ2-5, with D possibly matching TRBD2 (6 bases). Judging by the DNA end, TRBJ2-1 fits better; the J call may be wrong. CDR3 length: 13 residues. CDR3 region: CASILGLHNEQFF. CDR3 DNA: TGTGCCAGCATCCTGGGACTGCACAATGAGCAGTTCTTC.

The J gene is TRBJ2-7, the V gene TRBV18; D possibly corresponds to TRBD2 (6 bases). The length of the CDR3 is 14 residues. Between the trimmed V and J ends, which lost 6 bases and 3 bases, there was a span of 15 bases. CDR1 KGHSH and CDR2 LQKENI come from the germline V gene. CDR3 amino acids: CASSLSGGNYEQYF. Written as DNA, the CDR3 is TGTGCCAGCTCTCTTAGCGGAGGGAACTACGAGCAGTACTTC.

This clonotype was seen a few times. This chain joins TRBV6-5 and TRBJ1-4, with 9 nucleotides matching TRBD1. Trimming removed 5 bases from V and 6 bases from J; junction bases left unmatched: 7. Germline loops: CDR1 MNHEY, CDR2 SVGAGI. The CDR3 contains 15 residues. CDR3 loop: CASSPGDRVYEKLFF. In nucleotides, the CDR3 is TGTGCCAGCAGTCCGGGGGACAGGGTCTATGAAAAACTGTTTTTT.

The V call is TRBV5-5, the J call TRBJ2-1, with a possible D match to TRBD1 (6 bases). The CDR3 spans 10 residues. The V and J ends lost 6 bases and 10 bases respectively, with 8 bases between them. CDR1 and CDR2 (germline): SGHKS, YYEKEE (reference sequence). The CDR3 region has the DNA TGTGCCAGCATTGGGGGCGAGCAGTTCTTC. Its translation is CASIGGEQFF.

The J gene is TRBJ1-1, the V gene TRBV20-1; D is possibly TRBD1 (5 bases). The germline gives CDR1 DFQATT, CDR2 SNEGSKA (reference sequence). This CDR3 is built from 13 residues. V was shortened by 1 base and J by 4 bases, with 10 bases between the two germline ends. The CDR3 spells CSARGSGGTEAFF. The CDR3 DNA reads as TGCAGTGCTAGAGGGAGTGGGGGCACTGAAGCTTTCTTT.

This clonotype has ten or more counts. This chain links TRBV20-1 with TRBJ2-1, with 7 bases aligning to TRBD2. The CDR3 totals 12 residues. CDR1 and CDR2 from the germline V gene are DFQATT and SNEGSKA (reference sequence). With V trimmed by 3 bases and J by 4 bases, 0 bases remained unmatched. The CDR3 is CSASGRYNEQFF. The CDR3 DNA is TGCAGTGCTAGCGGGAGGTACAATGAGCAGTTCTTC.

The chain couples TRBV3-1 to TRBJ2-5; TRBD2 aligns across 11 bases. The CDR3 loop spans 15 amino acids. V lost 5 bases, J lost 3 bases, and 5 bases stayed unmatched. Germline V lookup: CDR1 LGHDT, CDR2 YNNKEL (reference sequence). The CDR3 reads CASSLSTSGKETQYF. CDR3 in DNA: TGTGCCAGCAGCTTGTCGACTAGCGGGAAAGAGACCCAGTACTTC.

V gene TRBV20-1 combines with J gene TRBJ2-3; no clear D. The CDR3 extends over 15 amino acids. V dropped 3 bases and J dropped 0 bases, with 13 bases sitting between them. The V gene's germline CDR1 is DFQATT and CDR2 SNEGSKA (reference sequence). The CDR3 DNA is TGCAGTGCTAGCCGGCTATGGGATAGCACAGATACGCAGTATTTT. Translated, it gives CSASRLWDSTDTQYF.

The rearrangement joins TRBV10-3 to TRBJ2-7, with D unclear. CDR1 ENHRY and CDR2 SYGVKD come from the germline V gene. The germline V and J ends were trimmed by 3 bases and 2 bases, with 11 bases remaining between them. This CDR3 spans 14 amino acids. CDR3 sequence (DNA): TGTGCCATCAGTGAATCGGCACAAACCTACGAGCAGTACTTC. This translates into CAISESAQTYEQYF.

V and J are TRBV11-3 and TRBJ2-5; D possibly corresponds to TRBD2 (5 bases). V was pared by 2 bases and J by 11 bases, with 12 bases between. Germline CDR1 reads SGHNT; CDR2 reads YENEEA. This CDR3 region has 12 residues. The CDR3 region has the DNA TGTGCCAGCAGCTTAAGGTCTGGGGAGCAGTACTTC. It codes for CASSLRSGEQYF.

In this sample, this clonotype turned up a few times. V and J are TRBV28 and TRBJ2-5; D is perhaps TRBD2 (5 bases). This CDR3 is built from 13 residues. Trimming removed 5 bases at V and 6 bases at J, with 13 bases between. Germline CDR1 MDHEN, CDR2 SYDVKM. The CDR3 DNA reads as TGTGCCAGCAGTGCCCGGGATCTGCAGACCCAGTACTTC. It specifies CASSARDLQTQYF.

The gene calls are TRBV6-1 and TRBJ1-2; no clear D gene. Trimming took 0 bases from V and 4 from J, leaving 12 bases between them. The CDR3 consists of 15 residues. In germline, CDR1 is MNHNS, CDR2 SASEGT. The CDR3 DNA reads as TGTGCCAGCAGTGAAGCATTAACGGCAGTCTATGGCTACACCTTC. This encodes CASSEALTAVYGYTF.

J is TRBJ2-5 and V is TRBV7-2, with D perhaps TRBD1 or TRBD2 (5 bases each). Trimming stripped 7 bases from V and 7 bases from J, with 16 bases between. Germline CDR1 SGHTA, CDR2 FQGNSA. The CDR3 spans 13 residues. The DNA for the CDR3 is TGTGCCAGCACCCGAAACTGGGACGCGACCCAGTACTTC. Translated: CASTRNWDATQYF. The full variable domain, in which reference TRBV7-2 and TRBJ2-5 provide the parts outside the CDR3, is GAGVSQSPSNKVTEKGKDVELRCDPISGHTALYWYRQSLGQGLEFLIYFQGNSAPDKSGLPSDRFSAERTGGSVSTLTIQRTQQEDSAVYLCASTRNWDATQYFGPGTRLLVL.

This clonotype was counted a few times. The gene calls are TRBV7-9 and TRBJ2-1; D gene ambiguous. The germline V and J ends were trimmed by 1 base and 2 bases, with 12 bases remaining between them. The CDR3 totals 16 residues. Germline values: CDR1 SEHNR, CDR2 FQNEAQ (reference sequence). This CDR3 reads CASSLEGTRAYNEQFF. CDR3 in DNA: TGTGCCAGCAGCTTAGAGGGTACGAGAGCCTACAATGAGCAGTTCTTC. The variable domain in full, completed from reference TRBV7-9 and TRBJ2-1, reads DTGVSQNPRHKITKRGQNVTFRCDPISEHNRLYWYRQTLGQGPEFLTYFQNEAQLEKSRLLSDRFSAERPKGSFSTLEIQRTEQGDSAMYLCASSLEGTRAYNEQFFGPGTRLTVL.

This clonotype turned up a few times. V and J are TRBV7-3 and TRBJ2-5; perhaps TRBD1 as D (5 bases). TRBJ2-1 explains the end of the DNA better; the J call may be wrong. The CDR3 contains 11 residues. Germline V CDR1 and CDR2: SGHTA, FQGTGA. The CDR3 DNA sequence: TGTGCCAGCAGCGACAGTGGTGAGCAGTTCTTC. The encoded protein is CASSDSGEQFF.

The count of this clonotype is one. A junction end diverges from the germline sequence, so it may reflect a read error. The chain combines TRBV12-3 or TRBV12-4 with TRBJ2-5; tentative D call: TRBD1 (8 bases). The J call may not be correct, given that the DNA end is closer to TRBJ2-1. The CDR3 consists of 15 residues. The CDR3: CVSRSPTGGVNEQFF. CDR3 sequence (DNA): TGTGTCAGCAGATCCCCTACAGGGGGGGTTAATGAGCAGTTCTTC.

This clonotype was seen repeatedly, ten times or more. This sequence joins TRBV20-1 and TRBJ2-3; the D call may be TRBD1 or TRBD2 (5 bases each). The CDR3 contains 14 residues. Trimming took off 2 bases at V and 0 bases at J, with 9 bases between the two ends. Germline-derived CDR1 and CDR2 are DFQATT and SNEGSKA (reference sequence). The CDR3 DNA sequence: TGCAGTGCTAGATCTGGGACGAGCACAGATACGCAGTATTTT. Encoded protein: CSARSGTSTDTQYF.

V gene TRBV29-1 combines with J gene TRBJ2-5; D not certain. The DNA end lines up better with TRBJ2-7; the J call may be wrong. The CDR3 is 12 residues long. CDR1 is SQVTM, CDR2 ANQGSEA, per germline. The DNA of the CDR3 is TGCAGCGTTGTTTGGCCCATGGGCGAGCAGTACTTC. This encodes CSVVWPMGEQYF.

V is TRBV4-3 and J is TRBJ2-1; D uncertain. The CDR3 consists of 20 residues. The germline V and J ends were trimmed by 0 bases and 0 bases, with 21 bases remaining between them. Germline-derived CDR1 and CDR2 are LGHNA and YSLEER. CDR3 bases: TGCGCCAGCAGCCAAGATCGAGGAGTGGCAACTCCCCTCTCCTACAATGAGCAGTTCTTC. Translating it yields CASSQDRGVATPLSYNEQFF.

This clonotype was seen at least ten times. This chain connects TRBV20-1 to TRBJ2-3, with D uncertain. The V and J ends lost 3 bases and 4 bases respectively, with 8 bases between them. Germline CDR1 reads DFQATT; CDR2 reads SNEGSKA (reference sequence). The CDR3 runs to 12 residues. CDR3 region: CSARWGSDTQYF. The CDR3 DNA follows: TGCAGTGCTAGGTGGGGTTCAGATACGCAGTATTTT.

This chain joins TRBV20-1 and TRBJ2-3, with D possibly matching TRBD2 (6 bases). V lost 5 bases, J lost 1 base, and 16 bases lay in between. The CDR3 extends over 15 amino acids. From germline, CDR1 is DFQATT and CDR2 SNEGSKA (reference sequence). CDR3 nucleotides: TGCAGTGCTGCAAGCACGGGGACTCGCACAGATACGCAGTATTTT. The encoded protein is CSAASTGTRTDTQYF.

This clonotype was counted between two and nine times. This rearrangement joins TRBV20-1 to TRBJ2-4; D may be TRBD1 or TRBD2 (5 bases each). V was pared by 4 bases and J by 9 bases, with 19 bases between. The CDR3 runs to 14 residues. The germline gives CDR1 DFQATT, CDR2 SNEGSKA (reference sequence). The CDR3 DNA reads as TGCAGTGCTACACCCGGCCTAGGGACGGGCATTCAGTACTTC. Translating it yields CSATPGLGTGIQYF.

The table lists this clonotype with a few counts. The V call is TRBV27, the J call TRBJ1-2; D might be TRBD1 (6 bases). Trimming removed 0 bases at V and 6 bases at J, with 14 bases between. The CDR3 sequence is 15 residues long. Germline CDR1 reads MNHEY; CDR2 reads SMNVEV (reference sequence). This chain's CDR3 is CASSLSRTVSDGYTF. The CDR3 DNA sequence: TGTGCCAGCAGTTTATCAAGGACAGTCTCGGATGGCTACACCTTC.

This clonotype was counted a few times. This chain connects TRBV4-3 to TRBJ2-7; 7 positions match TRBD2. This CDR3 has 16 residues. The V gene's germline CDR1 is LGHNA and CDR2 YSLEER. V lost 1 base, J lost 5 bases, and 11 bases stayed unmatched. CDR3 region: CASSQGPAGNIDEQYF. The CDR3 bases are TGCGCCAGCAGCCAAGGTCCAGCGGGGAATATCGACGAGCAGTACTTC.

This clonotype was seen a handful of times. The V gene is TRBV28, the J gene TRBJ2-5, with 7 bases aligning to TRBD1. The CDR3 is 12 residues long. V trimming: 6 bases; J trimming: 8 bases; junction bases outside the gene matches: 6. Germline-derived CDR1 and CDR2 are MDHEN and SYDVKM. CDR3 sequence: CASRTGTVTQYF. CDR3 nucleotides: TGTGCCAGCAGAACAGGGACAGTAACCCAGTACTTC.